Below are 10 T cell receptor beta chains sequenced from a single sample in a study of type 1 regulatory T cells. In TCRdb, the reads were re-called with MiXCR into one record per CDR3 protein. The sample contains approximately 97,000 distinct CDR3 sequences, roughly 28% of which appear only once. Material for sequencing was CD4+ T cells, either the whole sample or a sorted fraction (not recorded which). Receptors originate from a human donor in good health.

The chain carries TRBV7-9 and TRBJ1-2; maybe TRBD1 (5 bases). The CDR3 consists of 14 residues. V lost 0 bases and J 7 bases, leaving 12 bases between the germline ends. Germline V gene data show CDR1 as SEHNR and CDR2 as FQNEAQ (reference sequence). CDR3 DNA: TGTGCCAGCAGCTTAGCATCCGGGGCTACTGGCTACACCTTC. Protein: CASSLASGATGYTF.

This clonotype showed up just a few times. This chain links TRBV7-7 with TRBJ2-5, with TRBD2 matching over 7 bases. The V gene end was trimmed by 5 bases and the J gene end by 1 base; junction bases not matched to a gene: 7. CDR1 SSHAT and CDR2 FNYEAQ come from the germline V gene (reference sequence). The CDR3 extends over 15 amino acids. CDR3 loop: CASSPTAGAQETQYF. For the CDR3, the DNA is TGTGCCAGCAGCCCCACTGCGGGAGCCCAAGAGACCCAGTACTTC.

The chain links TRBV20-1 to TRBJ2-1, with 16 bases fitting TRBD2. V was clipped by 4 bases and J by 5 bases; unmatched bases: 26. Germline-derived CDR1 and CDR2 are DFQATT and SNEGSKA (reference sequence). The CDR3 runs to 23 residues. The CDR3 loop reads CSATLRGTSGRARAAGQNNEQFF. The CDR3 nucleotides are TGCAGTGCTACCCTCCGGGGGACTAGCGGGAGGGCCCGGGCCGCGGGGCAAAACAATGAGCAGTTCTTC.

V gene TRBV15 combines with J gene TRBJ2-3; maybe TRBD2 (6 bases). Trimming took off 0 bases at V and 4 bases at J, with 14 bases between the two ends. The germline CDR1 and CDR2 sequences are LNHNV and YYDKDF (reference sequence). This CDR3 has 16 residues. CDR3 DNA sequence: TGTGCCACCAGCAGAGACCTGACTAGTCCCCCAGATACGCAGTATTTT. It encodes CATSRDLTSPPDTQYF. The full variable domain, in which reference TRBV15 and TRBJ2-3 provide the parts outside the CDR3, is DAMVIQNPRYQVTQFGKPVTLSCSQTLNHNVMYWYQQKSSQAPKLLFHYYDKDFNNEADTPDNFQSRRPNTSFCFLDIRSPGLGDTAMYLCATSRDLTSPPDTQYFGPGTRLTVL.

The chain has TRBV6-1 and TRBJ1-1; TRBD1 matches 9 bases. Germline CDR1 is MNHNS and CDR2 is SASEGT. Trimming removed 2 bases from V and 3 bases from J; junction bases left unmatched: 4. The CDR3 length is 15 residues. Written as DNA, the CDR3 is TGTGCCAGCAGTGAACCGACAGGGGGTTACACTGAAGCTTTCTTT. Protein: CASSEPTGGYTEAFF.

This clonotype was seen only a few times. The chain has TRBV7-2 and TRBJ1-2; D call uncertain. The CDR3 totals 14 residues. V gave up 0 bases and J gave up 1 base, with 6 bases separating them. CDR1 and CDR2 (germline): SGHTA, FQGNSA. Here the CDR3 reads CASSLARINYGYTF. The DNA for the CDR3 is TGTGCCAGCAGCTTAGCAAGGATTAACTATGGCTACACCTTC.

Only a few counts were recorded for this clonotype. J is TRBJ2-5 and V is TRBV7-9, with TRBD1 matching over 10 bases. V gave up 1 base and J gave up 5 bases; unmatched junction bases: 10. The CDR3 runs 17 residues. CDR1 is SEHNR, CDR2 FQNEAQ, per germline (reference sequence). The CDR3 bases are TGTGCCAGCAGCTTAGAACTGAGGACAGGGGGGACGGAGACCCAGTACTTC. Encoded protein: CASSLELRTGGTETQYF.

Turning to this clonotype: Since the CDR3 does not end with the conserved phenylalanine or tryptophan, this likely comes from a read error. This sequence joins TRBV20-1 and TRBJ2-3, with 7 bases that match TRBD2. With 4 bases clipped from V and 6 bases from J, the junction kept 16 bases outside the gene matches. Per germline, CDR1 DFQATT and CDR2 SNEGSKA (reference sequence). The CDR3 is 16 residues long. The CDR3 DNA is TGCAGTGCTAAGGATAAGGCGGGAGAGTCTGCGGATACGCAGTATTAT. Translating gives CSAKDKAGESADTQYY.

The gene calls are TRBV19 and TRBJ1-1, with D possibly TRBD1 on 6 matching bases. This CDR3 has 15 residues. The germline V gene encodes CDR1 LNHDA and CDR2 SQIVND (reference sequence). Trimming cost V 7 bases and J 1 base, with 16 bases left between them. The CDR3 sequence is CASKKQGGSNTEAFF. The CDR3 DNA is TGTGCCAGTAAAAAACAGGGTGGGTCGAACACTGAAGCTTTCTTT.

V gene TRBV29-1 combines with J gene TRBJ1-5; D unresolved. Germline-derived CDR1 and CDR2 are SQVTM and ANQGSEA. V lost 4 bases and J 7 bases, leaving 14 bases between the germline ends. The CDR3 spans 13 residues. The CDR3 sequence is CSVVSVSGQPQHF. In nucleotides, the CDR3 is TGCAGCGTTGTTTCGGTTTCGGGACAGCCCCAGCATTTT.